This T cell receptor beta chain came from a study of blood T cells in healthy people across ages. Concerning this clonotype: The antigen is unknown.

Study conclusions and caveats: Fewer expanded clones and more diversity marked long-lived versus aged donors.

The germline V gene has CDR1 SGHTA and CDR2 FQGNSA. Unmatched junction bases numbered 2, after V lost 2 bases and J lost 5 bases. The length of the CDR3 is 15 residues. Through a sample-barcoded 5' primer and a J-beta primer mix, a second PCR was run for roughly 6 to 12 cycles. Sequencing yielded, for each sample, at least 3 million paired-end reads carrying CDR3. TCRdb fed the 5' RACE reads into MiXCR, producing one record per CDR3 protein. Seen here are approximately 800,000 distinct CDR3 sequences, 20% to 25% observed once, and the top ten hold approximately 4%. Another study also made use of these data, one on T cells of mothers and their children. That publication notes: All extracted RNA went into cDNA synthesis, approximately 1.4 ug per 15 ul.

The material sequenced was blood. This rearrangement joins TRBV7-2 to TRBJ2-2; 10 bases are shared with TRBD1. This sequence originates from a boy younger than 18 in good health. CDR3 sequence (DNA): TGTGCCAGCAGCTTAAGGACAGGGGGGACCGGGGAGCTGTTTTTT. Translated: CASSLRTGGTGELFF.